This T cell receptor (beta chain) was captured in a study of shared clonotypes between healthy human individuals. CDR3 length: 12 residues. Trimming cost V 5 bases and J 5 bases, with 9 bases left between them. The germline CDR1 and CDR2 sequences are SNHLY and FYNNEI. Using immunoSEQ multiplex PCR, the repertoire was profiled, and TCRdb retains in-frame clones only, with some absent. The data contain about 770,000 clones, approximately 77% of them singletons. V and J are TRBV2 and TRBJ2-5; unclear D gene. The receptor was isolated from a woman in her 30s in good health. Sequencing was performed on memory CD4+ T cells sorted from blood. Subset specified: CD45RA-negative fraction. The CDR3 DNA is TGTGCCAGCAGTCCGAGATCGGAGACCCAGTACTTC. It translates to CASSPRSETQYF. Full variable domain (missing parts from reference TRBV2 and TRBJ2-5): EPEVTQTPSHQVTQMGQEVILRCVPISNHLYFYWYRQILGQKVEFLVSFYNNEISEKSEIFDDQFSVERPDGSNFTLKIRSTKLEDSAMYFCASSPRSETQYFGPGTRLLVL.